The rows below give T cell receptor beta chains drawn from one sample of a study of T cell changes during pregnancy in multiple sclerosis. Some clones are missing from TCRdb's copy, which holds only in-frame ones; the method was immunoSEQ multiplex PCR. The table shows roughly 30,000 clones, with approximately 81% occurring only once. The material was CD8+ T cells from peripheral blood mononuclear cells, obtained after pregnancy. The receptor set was obtained from a female donor with multiple sclerosis, enrolled in a pregnancy study. CDR3s include the opening cysteine and the closing phenylalanine or tryptophan. The order of the fields is clone size, J gene, D gene, V gene, CDR3 DNA, CDR3 protein. The D gene is left open where the match is weak. Size is stated for part of the rows, as once, few or many counts, or as a class when the clone is expanded.

clone size: few
J gene: TRBJ2-1
D gene: NA
V gene: TRBV7-9
CDR3 DNA: TGTGCCAGCAGCGCTAAGAGCTCCTACAATGAGCAGTTCTTC
CDR3 protein: CASSAKSSYNEQFF

clone size: NA
J gene: TRBJ1-1
D gene: NA
V gene: TRBV11-2
CDR3 DNA: TGTGCCAGCAGCTTACTTGTAACTGAAGCTTTCTTT
CDR3 protein: CASSLLVTEAFF

clone size: NA
J gene: TRBJ1-3
D gene: NA
V gene: TRBV30
CDR3 DNA: TGTGCCTTCAGGGGCGATACAAGCGGAAACACCATATATTTT
CDR3 protein: CAFRGDTSGNTIYF

clone size: large
J gene: TRBJ1-1
D gene: TRBD1
V gene: TRBV6-1
CDR3 DNA: TGTGCCAGCAGTGAATCCCCCGATTGGACAGGGGTAAGGACTGAAGCTTTCTTT
CDR3 protein: CASSESPDWTGVRTEAFF

clone size: NA
J gene: TRBJ2-1
D gene: NA
V gene: TRBV10-3
CDR3 DNA: TGTGCCATCAGTCAGCACCACCTAGGGGCCGACTCCTACAATGAGCAGTTCTTC
CDR3 protein: CAISQHHLGADSYNEQFF

clone size: NA
J gene: TRBJ1-6
D gene: NA
V gene: TRBV6-1
CDR3 DNA: TGTGCCATTAAGGGAGGGCATGATAATTCACCCCTCCACTTT
CDR3 protein: CAIKGGHDNSPLHF

clone size: NA
J gene: TRBJ2-3
D gene: TRBD2
V gene: TRBV10-2
CDR3 DNA: TGCGCCAGCAGTCCGGGGGGGCACGACACAGATACGCAGTATTTT
CDR3 protein: CASSPGGHDTDTQYF

clone size: NA
J gene: TRBJ1-2
D gene: NA
V gene: TRBV28
CDR3 DNA: TGTGCCAGCAGTGAAATCGGAGAAAACTATGGCTACACCTTC
CDR3 protein: CASSEIGENYGYTF

clone size: NA
J gene: TRBJ2-7
D gene: NA
V gene: TRBV4-3
CDR3 DNA: TGCGCCAGCAGCCAAGATAGACAGCCCTACGAGCAGTACTTC
CDR3 protein: CASSQDRQPYEQYF

clone size: NA
J gene: TRBJ1-2
D gene: TRBD1
V gene: TRBV18
CDR3 DNA: TGTGCCAGCTCACCGCTTCCTCCGGGACAGGAGGCTAACTATGGCTACACCTTC
CDR3 protein: CASSPLPPGQEANYGYTF

clone size: many
J gene: TRBJ2-1
D gene: NA
V gene: TRBV11-2
CDR3 DNA: TGTGCCAGCAGCTCCCCATCCACTATCCGGGACAATGAGCAGTTCTTC
CDR3 protein: CASSSPSTIRDNEQFF

clone size: NA
J gene: TRBJ2-7
D gene: NA
V gene: TRBV7-8
CDR3 DNA: TGTGCCAGCAGCTTCGGTCGTTTCTACGAGCAGTACTTC
CDR3 protein: CASSFGRFYEQYF

clone size: NA
J gene: TRBJ1-1
D gene: TRBD1
V gene: TRBV29-1
CDR3 DNA: TGCAGCGTTGAAGATCGTGCAGGGGGCCAATCCCACACTGAAGCTTTCTTT
CDR3 protein: CSVEDRAGGQSHTEAFF

clone size: NA
J gene: TRBJ2-1
D gene: TRBD2
V gene: TRBV11-2
CDR3 DNA: TGTGCCAGCAGAACTAGCGGGGGTTTTCTTTACAATGAGCAGTTCTTC
CDR3 protein: CASRTSGGFLYNEQFF

clone size: NA
J gene: TRBJ1-2
D gene: TRBD1
V gene: TRBV10-3
CDR3 DNA: TGTGCCATCAGTGAGTCGACAGGGGTGGGCTACACCTTC
CDR3 protein: CAISESTGVGYTF

clone size: NA
J gene: TRBJ1-1
D gene: NA
V gene: TRBV11-3
CDR3 DNA: TGTGCCAGCAGCGCGGACGGGGGTTTGAACACTGAAGCTTTCTTT
CDR3 protein: CASSADGGLNTEAFF

clone size: NA
J gene: TRBJ2-1
D gene: NA
V gene: TRBV30
CDR3 DNA: TGTGCCTGGAGTGAAGGCGGGAATGAGCAGTTCTTC
CDR3 protein: CAWSEGGNEQFF

clone size: NA
J gene: TRBJ2-7
D gene: TRBD2
V gene: TRBV7-8
CDR3 DNA: TGTGCCAGCAAGCCCGGGGAGGCTAGCGGGGGGCTGTCCTCCTACGAGCAGTACTTC
CDR3 protein: CASKPGEASGGLSSYEQYF

clone size: NA
J gene: TRBJ2-2
D gene: NA
V gene: TRBV6-5
CDR3 DNA: TGTGCCAGCAGTTACACGGAGGGACCCCGGGAGCTGTTTTTT
CDR3 protein: CASSYTEGPRELFF

clone size: NA
J gene: TRBJ2-1
D gene: TRBD2
V gene: TRBV6-1
CDR3 DNA: TGTGCCAGCAGCTATACCCCGGGGGGGCATGAGCAGTTCTTC
CDR3 protein: CASSYTPGGHEQFF

clone size: NA
J gene: TRBJ1-2
D gene: TRBD1
V gene: TRBV4-1
CDR3 DNA: TGCGCCAGCAGCCCCCGACAGGGGGTTTGGTATGGCTACACCTTC
CDR3 protein: CASSPRQGVWYGYTF

clone size: NA
J gene: TRBJ2-1
D gene: TRBD1
V gene: TRBV28
CDR3 DNA: TGTGCCAGCACCTGGACAGGGAGAACCTACAATGAGCAGTTCTTC
CDR3 protein: CASTWTGRTYNEQFF

clone size: medium-sized
J gene: TRBJ2-7
D gene: NA
V gene: TRBV7-6
CDR3 DNA: TGTGCCAGCAGCTTAGGGCCGAACTACGAGCAGTACTTC
CDR3 protein: CASSLGPNYEQYF